This TCR beta chain was sequenced during a study of T cell responses to AZD1222 COVID-19 vaccine. CDR3 length equals 16 residues. Germline V CDR1 and CDR2: SGHDN, FVKESK. V lost 3 bases and J lost 3, with 18 bases in between. Some clones are missing from TCRdb's copy, which holds only in-frame ones; the method was immunoSEQ multiplex PCR. Of some 30,000 clones in the sample, 75% to 90% are singletons; the top ten hold approximately 7.3%. The specimen comprised peripheral blood, sampled on day 0 of AZD1222 vaccination. This sequence originates from an adult in good health. J is TRBJ2-7 and V is TRBV14; D possibly matches TRBD1 or TRBD2 (5 bases each). The CDR3 region has the DNA TGTGCCAGCAGCCAGTTCGACGGGGCAGGGAACTACGAGCAGTACTTC. It specifies CASSQFDGAGNYEQYF.